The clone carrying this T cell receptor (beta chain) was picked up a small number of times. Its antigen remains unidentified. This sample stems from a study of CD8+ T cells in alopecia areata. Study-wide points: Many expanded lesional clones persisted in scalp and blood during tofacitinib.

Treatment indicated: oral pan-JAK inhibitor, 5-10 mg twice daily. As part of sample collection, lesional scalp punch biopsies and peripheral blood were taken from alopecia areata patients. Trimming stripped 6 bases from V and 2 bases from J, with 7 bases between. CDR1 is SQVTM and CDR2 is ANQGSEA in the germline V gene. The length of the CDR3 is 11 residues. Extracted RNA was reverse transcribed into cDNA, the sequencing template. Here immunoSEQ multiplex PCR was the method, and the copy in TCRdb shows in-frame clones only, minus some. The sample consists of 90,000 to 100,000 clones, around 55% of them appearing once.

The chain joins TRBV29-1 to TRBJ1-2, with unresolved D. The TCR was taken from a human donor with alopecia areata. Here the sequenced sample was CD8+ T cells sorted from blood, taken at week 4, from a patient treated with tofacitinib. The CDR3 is CSVRFNYGYTF. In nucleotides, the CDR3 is TGCAGCGTCCGATTCAACTATGGCTACACCTTC. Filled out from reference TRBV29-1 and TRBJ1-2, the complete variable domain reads SAVISQKPSRDICQRGTSLTIQCQVDSQVTMMFWYRQQPGQSLTLIATANQGSEATYESGFVIDKFPISRPNLTFSTLTVSNMSPEDSSIYLCSVRFNYGYTFGSGTRLTVV.